Below are 21 T cell receptor beta chains sequenced from a single sample in a study of cytomegalovirus exposure and HLA in healthy donors. The PCR was carried out with 60 Vbeta primers and 13 Jbeta primers. Sequenced by immunoSEQ multiplex PCR; TCRdb stores in-frame clones only, minus some. The sample has 120,000 or so clones, about 70% seen once. The specimen sequenced was PBMCs. The receptor source for this set is a middle-aged woman in good health and CMV-seronegative.

V usage is TRBV27 and J usage is TRBJ1-1, with unresolved D. This CDR3 region has 12 residues. With 11 bases removed from V and 3 bases from J, the gap between germline ends came to 13 bases. The germline gives CDR1 MNHEY, CDR2 SMNVEV (reference sequence). DNA of the CDR3: TGTGCCGGGGAGGGCGCAGACACTGAAGCTTTCTTT. It specifies CAGEGADTEAFF.

This chain joins TRBV6-1 and TRBJ1-2, with a tentative D call TRBD1 (6 bases). V was shortened by 2 bases and J by 4 bases, with 17 bases between the two germline ends. From germline, CDR1 is MNHNS and CDR2 SASEGT. The CDR3 extends over 16 amino acids. The CDR3 DNA reads as TGTGCCAGCAGTGAATCTGAAGGAGTGGGGGCCTATGGCTACACCTTC. This sequence encodes CASSESEGVGAYGYTF.

The genes are TRBV29-1 and TRBJ2-1, with D possibly being TRBD2 (5 bases). Germline V gene lookup returns CDR1 SQVTM and CDR2 ANQGSEA. Trimming removed 3 bases from V and 7 bases from J, with 10 bases in between. There are 12 residues in the CDR3. The CDR3 region has the DNA TGCAGCGTTGAGTGGGGAGCTAATGAGCAGTTCTTC. Translating gives CSVEWGANEQFF.

This chain links TRBV4-2 with TRBJ1-1, with D possibly matching TRBD1 (5 bases). This CDR3 has 15 residues. Deletions cut 0 bases from V and 5 bases from J, with 13 bases between. Germline CDR1 is LGHNA and CDR2 is YNFKEQ. The DNA for the CDR3 is TGTGCCAGCAGCCAAGAGGGGGGAATGGGGACTGAAGCTTTCTTT. It yields the protein CASSQEGGMGTEAFF.

This clone was seen once. This chain joins TRBV6-6 and TRBJ2-5, with 9 bases identical to TRBD1. The CDR3 runs 14 residues. Germline trimming cut 6 bases from V and 3 bases from J; bases unmatched to any gene: 5. Germline lookup yields CDR1 MNHNY and CDR2 SVGAGI (reference sequence). CDR3 nucleotides: TGTGCCAGCAGCCCGGGACAGGGCAAAGAGACCCAGTACTTC. Translated, it gives CASSPGQGKETQYF.

On this clone: One end of the junction fails to match germline, which may point to a read error. This chain joins TRBV7-9 and TRBJ2-5; 10 nucleotides match TRBD2. Germline V gene data show CDR1 as SEHNR and CDR2 as FQNEAQ (reference sequence). The CDR3 loop spans 12 amino acids. CDR3 loop: CSSQREGETQYF. CDR3 bases: TGTTCCAGCCAGCGGGAGGGAGAGACCCAGTACTTC. Full variable domain (remainder filled in from reference TRBV7-9 and TRBJ2-5): DTGVSQNPRHKITKRGQNVTFRCDPISEHNRLYWYRQTLGQGPEFLTYFQNEAQLEKSRLLSDRFSAERPKGSFSTLEIQRTEQGDSAMYLCSSQREGETQYFGPGTRLLVL.

The genes are TRBV25-1 and TRBJ2-5, with 8 nucleotides matching TRBD2. CDR1 is MGHDK, CDR2 SYGVNS, per germline. The J segment lost 5 bases and the V segment lost 1 base, leaving 6 bases of the junction unmatched. The CDR3 contains 15 residues. As DNA, the CDR3 is TGTGCCAGCAGTGAATTCCGGGGGGGGGTGGAGACCCAGTACTTC. This sequence encodes CASSEFRGGVETQYF.

The chain employs TRBV29-1 and TRBJ1-4; a possible D gene is TRBD1 (6 bases). V was pared by 7 bases and J by 0 bases, with 6 bases between. The CDR3 is 12 residues long. Germline CDR1 is SQVTM and CDR2 is ANQGSEA. The CDR3 sequence is CSAGATNEKLFF. The DNA of the CDR3 is TGCAGCGCAGGGGCAACTAATGAAAAACTGTTTTTT.

This rearrangement joins TRBV9 to TRBJ2-6; unclear D gene. V shed 0 bases and J shed 3 bases, with 13 bases lying between them. The germline V gene has CDR1 SGDLS and CDR2 YYNGEE. The CDR3 has 17 residues. CDR3 in amino acids: CASSVGSSIGGANVLTF. DNA of the CDR3: TGTGCCAGCAGCGTAGGGTCCTCAATCGGTGGGGCCAACGTCCTGACTTTC. The complete variable domain, with remaining parts taken from reference TRBV9 and TRBJ2-6, reads DSGVTQTPKHLITATGQRVTLRCSPRSGDLSVYWYQQSLDQGLQFLIQYYNGEERAKGNILERFSAQQFPDLHSELNLSSLELGDSALYFCASSVGSSIGGANVLTFGAGSRLTVL.

This clone was seen a few times. The chain has TRBV2 and TRBJ2-7; TRBD1 aligns across 9 bases. CDR1 and CDR2 (germline): SNHLY, FYNNEI. The CDR3 is made up of 14 amino acids. Trimming removed 7 bases from V and 3 bases from J; junction bases left unmatched: 7. The CDR3 bases are TGTGCCAGCAATAAACTGGGACAGGGCTACGAGCAGTACTTC. Protein product: CASNKLGQGYEQYF. The whole variable domain, remainder taken from reference TRBV2 and TRBJ2-7, is EPEVTQTPSHQVTQMGQEVILRCVPISNHLYFYWYRQILGQKVEFLVSFYNNEISEKSEIFDDQFSVERPDGSNFTLKIRSTKLEDSAMYFCASNKLGQGYEQYFGPGTRLTVT.

This chain uses TRBV7-8 with TRBJ2-7, with 9 bases identical to TRBD1. The V segment lost 3 bases and the J segment 2 bases; nucleotides outside the gene matches: 5. This CDR3 spans 15 amino acids. The V gene's germline CDR1 is SGHVS and CDR2 FQNEAQ. CDR3 coding DNA: TGTGCCAGCAGCTTCCGACAGGGGGATCCCTACGAGCAGTACTTC. Translating it yields CASSFRQGDPYEQYF. Filled out from reference TRBV7-8 and TRBJ2-7, the complete variable domain reads GAGVSQSPRYKVAKRGQDVALRCDPISGHVSLFWYQQALGQGPEFLTYFQNEAQLDKSGLPSDRFFAERPEGSVSTLKIQRTQQEDSAVYLCASSFRQGDPYEQYFGPGTRLTVT.

The V call is TRBV30, the J call TRBJ1-5, with 7 bases fitting TRBD1. This CDR3 is built from 16 residues. The J segment lost 9 bases and the V segment lost 4 bases, leaving 18 bases of the junction unmatched. From germline, CDR1 is GTSNPN and CDR2 SVGIG (reference sequence). CDR3 in amino acids: CAWTPTGEPLHGPQHF. For the CDR3, the DNA is TGTGCCTGGACCCCAACAGGGGAACCCCTGCATGGGCCCCAGCATTTT.

The chain combines TRBV4-3 with TRBJ1-3, with 7 bases lining up with TRBD1. Germline assignment: CDR1 LGHNA and CDR2 YSLEER. The CDR3 is 16 amino acids. The ends lost 0 bases at V and 2 bases at J; junction bases unmatched: 4. CDR3 region: CASSQDGQATGNTIYF. The DNA for the CDR3 is TGCGCCAGCAGCCAAGATGGACAGGCGACTGGAAACACCATATATTTT.

This chain joins TRBV6-5 and TRBJ1-2; D is unclear. This CDR3 comprises 13 residues. The V end was cut by 5 bases, the J end by 8 bases, with 15 bases between. From germline, CDR1 is MNHEY and CDR2 SVGAGI. The CDR3 sequence is CASSPYSTGGYTF. The DNA of the CDR3 is TGTGCCAGCAGTCCATACTCGACGGGGGGCTACACCTTC.

The J gene is TRBJ2-7, the V gene TRBV7-3; 9 nucleotides align to TRBD2. The V and J ends lost 8 bases and 0 bases, in that order; junction bases with no gene match: 14. Germline CDR1 is SGHTA and CDR2 is FQGTGA. The length of the CDR3 is 17 residues. CDR3 region: CASSRASGEEPSYEQYF. In DNA form, the CDR3 reads TGTGCCAGCTCCCGAGCTAGCGGGGAAGAACCCTCCTACGAGCAGTACTTC.

The J gene is TRBJ2-5, the V gene TRBV2, with 7 bases aligning to TRBD1. V lost 5 bases, J lost 0 bases, and 6 bases stayed unmatched. CDR3 length: 15 residues. The germline V gene has CDR1 SNHLY and CDR2 FYNNEI. Here the CDR3 DNA reads TGTGCCAGCAGTAGGGGACAGACAGACCAAGAGACCCAGTACTTC. This encodes CASSRGQTDQETQYF.

The chain uses TRBV5-4 and TRBJ1-5, with D possibly being TRBD1 (5 bases). V was cut by 0 bases and J by 7 bases, with 17 bases left in between. The germline CDR1 and CDR2 sequences are SGHNT and YYREEE (reference sequence). CDR3 length: 16 amino acids. In DNA form, the CDR3 reads TGTGCCAGCAGCTTGGGAGGTACGGGGGGAGCCCAGCCCCAGCATTTT. Translated, it gives CASSLGGTGGAQPQHF.

CDR3: CASSQDRGEWDTEAFF. In DNA, the CDR3 is TGCGCCAGCAGCCAAGATCGCGGGGAGTGGGACACTGAAGCTTTCTTT. The gene calls are TRBV4-3 and TRBJ1-1; D gene unclear. Germline CDR1 and CDR2: LGHNA and YSLEER. The germline V and J ends were trimmed by 0 bases and 3 bases, with 14 bases remaining between them. The CDR3 contains 16 residues.

This rearrangement joins TRBV11-3 to TRBJ2-3; a possible D gene is TRBD1 (6 bases). V lost 5 bases to trimming and J lost 0 bases, with 12 bases between them. This CDR3 is 15 amino acids long. Germline V lookup: CDR1 SGHNT, CDR2 YENEEA. This CDR3 reads CASSEETGSTDTQYF. DNA of the CDR3: TGTGCCAGCAGCGAGGAGACAGGTAGCACAGATACGCAGTATTTT.

This sequence joins TRBV23-1 and TRBJ1-2, with 7 bases lining up with TRBD1. TRBV23-1 is given ORF status, its function remaining uncertain. The CDR3 extends over 17 amino acids. The ends lost 2 bases at V and 4 bases at J; junction bases unmatched: 13. The CDR3 here is CASSQNTAGQEPYGYTF. CDR3 nucleotide sequence: TGCGCCAGCAGTCAAAATACTGCAGGACAGGAACCCTATGGCTACACCTTC.

Written as DNA, the CDR3 is TGTGCCAGCTCACCGCGGGGGCATCCCGGGGCCTCTGGAAACACCATATATTTT. Its translation is CASSPRGHPGASGNTIYF. The chain has TRBV18 and TRBJ1-3; a weak D match, TRBD1 (6 bases). With 3 bases removed from V and 0 bases from J, the gap between germline ends came to 18 bases. There are 18 residues in the CDR3. Germline V gene lookup returns CDR1 KGHSH and CDR2 LQKENI.